Listed here is a single TCR beta chain. These data come from a study of cytomegalovirus exposure and HLA in healthy donors. In the PCR, 60 Vbeta and 13 Jbeta primers were used. Data came from immunoSEQ multiplex PCR; TCRdb stores just in-frame clones and leaves some out. Among 150,000 or so clones listed, around 75% were seen once. The CDR3 is 13 amino acids. Trimming cost V 6 bases and J 1 base, with 6 bases left between them. Per the germline V gene, CDR1 is SGHDN and CDR2 is FVKESK. The material sequenced was PBMCs. The chain couples TRBV14 to TRBJ2-2; D is undetermined. The clonotype was recovered from a man younger than 35 in good health and CMV-seropositive. The CDR3 nucleotides are TGTGCCAGCAGTGTCCAGAACACCGGGGAGCTGTTTTTT. Amino acid sequence: CASSVQNTGELFF.